The rows below give T cell receptor beta chains drawn from one sample of a study of blood T cells in healthy people across ages. Via MiXCR, TCRdb re-called the 5' RACE reads, giving one row per CDR3 protein. Here the sample spans some 900,000 distinct CDR3 sequences, 45% to 50% being singletons. The sequencing input was blood. These receptors all stem from a man younger than 45 in good health. CDR3s include the opening cysteine and the closing phenylalanine or tryptophan. Each record gives: clone size, D gene, J gene, V gene, CDR3 protein, CDR3 DNA. The D gene is left open where the match is weak. Clone size is not always given. Where it is, it says once, few, many or a class for expanded clones.

>.|TRBD1|TRBJ2-1|TRBV6-1
CASSPDRAGASYNEQFF
TGTGCCAGCAGCCCGGACAGGGCCGGTGCATCCTACAATGAGCAGTTCTTC
>.|.|TRBJ1-1|TRBV10-3
CATSEGTLNTEAFF
TGTGCCACCAGTGAAGGGACATTGAACACTGAAGCTTTCTTT
>.|.|TRBJ2-1|TRBV11-2
CASSLAGGGNYNELFF
TGTGCCAGCAGCTTAGCAGGTGGGGGGAACTACAATGAGCTGTTCTTC
>few|.|TRBJ1-2|TRBV15
CATSRDRTEANYGYTF
TGTGCCACCAGCAGAGATAGGACAGAAGCCAACTATGGCTACACCTTC
>.|.|TRBJ2-5|TRBV20-1
CSVQQGFETQYF
TGCAGTGTTCAACAGGGTTTTGAGACCCAGTACTTC
>few|TRBD1|TRBJ1-2|TRBV5-1
CASSQQTGGIYGYTF
TGCGCCAGCAGTCAGCAGACAGGGGGTATCTATGGCTACACCTTC
>many|.|TRBJ2-4|TRBV24-1
CATSVGETDGRKNIQYF
TGTGCCACCAGTGTAGGGGAGACAGACGGGCGAAAAAACATTCAGTACTTC
>once|TRBD2|TRBJ2-7|TRBV20-1
CSARDGSGGAIREQYF
TGCAGTGCTAGAGATGGGAGCGGGGGGGCGATCAGAGAGCAGTACTTC
>.|TRBD1|TRBJ1-1|TRBV18
CASSRQGSRGTEAFF
TGTGCCAGCTCACGACAGGGTTCAAGGGGCACTGAAGCTTTCTTT
>.|TRBD1|TRBJ2-2|TRBV4-3
CASSQFRGTGPGELFF
TGCGCCAGCAGCCAATTCCGGGGGACAGGGCCCGGGGAGCTGTTTTTT
>once|.|TRBJ1-1|TRBV30
CAWRPGMNTEAFF
TGTGCCTGGAGACCAGGGATGAACACTGAAGCTTTCTTT
>few|.|TRBJ2-7|TRBV7-6
CASSPEQGSKEQYF
TGTGCCAGCAGCCCTGAACAGGGTAGTAAGGAGCAGTACTTC
>once|.|TRBJ2-7|TRBV4-3
CASSQTSGTLVPYEQYF
TGCGCCAGCAGCCAAACGTCAGGGACCTTAGTTCCCTACGAGCAGTACTTC
>.|TRBD2|TRBJ2-5|TRBV7-2
CASSLSSGGRHFDEQYF
TGTGCCAGCAGCCTCTCGAGCGGGGGGCGCCATTTTGATGAGCAGTACTTC
>once|TRBD1|TRBJ2-3|TRBV11-1
CASSRARGGTDSQYF
TGTGCCAGCAGCCGAGCCCGAGGGGGCACAGATTCGCAGTATTTT
>.|.|TRBJ2-5|TRBV20-1
CSAREAYAQETQYF
TGCAGTGCTAGAGAGGCGTACGCACAAGAGACCCAGTACTTC
>.|TRBD1|TRBJ1-2|TRBV7-9
CASSLDRVASGYTF
TGTGCCAGCAGCTTGGACAGGGTAGCGTCTGGCTACACCTTC
>once|.|TRBJ1-3|TRBV5-1
CASSEGSSGNTIYF
TGCGCCAGCAGTGAGGGGAGCTCTGGAAACACCATATATTTT
>few|.|TRBJ2-3|TRBV7-2
CASSFRRGADTQYF
TGTGCCAGCAGCTTTCGGAGGGGCGCAGATACGCAGTATTTT
>.|.|TRBJ2-1|TRBV9
CASSIRTEGNEQFF
TGTGCCAGCAGCATACGGACTGAAGGGAATGAGCAGTTCTTC
>.|.|TRBJ2-7|TRBV2
CASKRTVSYEQYF
TGTGCCAGCAAGAGGACAGTCTCCTACGAGCAGTACTTC
>many|.|TRBJ1-2|TRBV28
CASSLSNYGYTF
TGTGCCAGCAGTTTAAGTAACTATGGCTACACCTTC
>.|.|TRBJ2-1|TRBV6-2/TRBV6-3
CASSSPGAAYNEQFF
TGTGCCAGCAGTTCGCCGGGAGCGGCCTACAATGAGCAGTTCTTC
>.|.|TRBJ2-2|TRBV29-1
CSVDQGRNTGELFF
TGCAGCGTTGATCAGGGCAGAAACACCGGGGAGCTGTTTTTT
>.|TRBD1|TRBJ2-1|TRBV4-1
CASSQEDRTGDEQFF
TGCGCCAGCAGCCAAGAGGACAGGACAGGGGATGAGCAGTTCTTC
>few|.|TRBJ2-3|TRBV11-2
CASSTKGGPADTQYF
TGTGCCAGCAGCACCAAAGGGGGGCCTGCAGATACGCAGTATTTT
>few|TRBD1|TRBJ2-6|TRBV20-1
CSARHGQGVSGANVLTF
TGCAGTGCTAGACACGGACAGGGGGTATCTGGGGCCAACGTCCTGACTTTC
>many|TRBD1|TRBJ2-7|TRBV12-3/TRBV12-4
CASSRDRGYEQYF
TGTGCCAGCAGCCGGGACAGGGGTTACGAGCAGTACTTC
>.|TRBD1|TRBJ2-5|TRBV27
CASSLYRGRQETQYF
TGTGCCAGCAGTTTATACAGGGGGCGTCAAGAGACCCAGTACTTC
>few|.|TRBJ1-2|TRBV6-5
CASSSGLGGGYTF
TGTGCCAGCAGTTCAGGGCTTGGTGGTGGCTACACCTTC
>.|.|TRBJ2-6|TRBV28
CASNYQGSGANVLTF
TGTGCCAGCAACTACCAGGGCTCTGGGGCCAACGTCCTGACTTTC
>.|.|TRBJ2-4|TRBV28
CASSHRSLAKNIQYF
TGTGCCAGCAGTCACAGGAGCCTAGCCAAAAACATTCAGTACTTC
>.|.|TRBJ1-2|TRBV14
CASSRDVFTGYTF
TGTGCCAGCAGCCGGGACGTCTTTACTGGCTACACCTTC
>.|.|TRBJ2-5|TRBV7-2
CASSFNSWTQQETQYF
TGTGCCAGCAGCTTTAATAGCTGGACTCAACAAGAGACCCAGTACTTC
>.|TRBD1|TRBJ2-3|TRBV7-3
CATSFGTGGVDTQYF
TGTGCCACCAGCTTCGGGACAGGGGGGGTAGATACGCAGTATTTT
>.|.|TRBJ2-1|TRBV7-2
CASSLPGGGANNEQFF
TGTGCCAGCAGCTTACCTGGCGGGGGCGCTAACAATGAGCAGTTCTTC
>few|.|TRBJ1-4|TRBV28
CASTPRRPREKLFF
TGTGCCAGCACGCCGAGGCGGCCTCGGGAAAAACTGTTTTTT
>.|.|TRBJ2-5|TRBV11-3
CASSSYRDLYQETQYF
TGTGCCAGCAGCTCGTACCGGGATTTGTACCAAGAGACCCAGTACTTC
>.|.|TRBJ2-1|TRBV5-1
CASSRTVTYNEQFF
TGCGCCAGCTCTCGGACGGTCACCTACAATGAGCAGTTCTTC
>few|.|TRBJ2-7|TRBV5-5
CASSSPGTEVYEQYF
TGTGCCAGCAGCTCCCCCGGGACGGAAGTCTACGAGCAGTACTTC
>few|TRBD1|TRBJ2-7|TRBV7-2
CASSFAGTGRSYEQYF
TGTGCCAGCAGCTTCGCCGGGACAGGCCGTTCCTACGAGCAGTACTTC
>many|.|TRBJ1-5|TRBV20-1
CSARPDTPNQPQHF
TGCAGTGCTAGACCGGACACCCCAAATCAGCCCCAGCATTTT
>many|TRBD2|TRBJ2-7|TRBV6-2/TRBV6-3
CASSSGERETYEQYF
TGTGCCAGCAGCTCAGGCGAGCGGGAGACCTACGAGCAGTACTTC
>.|.|TRBJ2-3|TRBV3-1
CASSQTSYPGDTQYF
TGTGCCAGCAGCCAGACCAGCTATCCTGGGGATACGCAGTATTTT
>many|.|TRBJ2-1|TRBV12-3/TRBV12-4
CASSFDSRGRKFF
TGTGCCAGCAGCTTCGACAGCCGGGGGCGAAAGTTCTTC
>.|TRBD1|TRBJ1-2|TRBV28
CASRARGRSDYGYTF
TGTGCCAGCAGGGCGAGGGGGCGTTCGGACTATGGCTACACCTTC
>.|.|TRBJ2-1|TRBV4-2
CASSQDGGYRDNEQFF
TGTGCCAGCAGCCAAGATGGGGGATATCGGGACAATGAGCAGTTCTTC
>.|.|TRBJ1-2|TRBV6-5
CASSYGSHYGYTF
TGTGCCAGCAGTTACGGCAGTCACTATGGCTACACCTTC
>.|TRBD1|TRBJ2-6|TRBV12-3/TRBV12-4
CASSTTTGDFAGANVLTF
TGTGCCAGCAGCACTACGACAGGGGACTTTGCTGGGGCCAACGTCCTGACTTTC
>many|TRBD2|TRBJ2-1|TRBV18
CASSPGHVSLAGYNEQFF
TGTGCCAGCTCACCAGGACATGTATCGCTAGCGGGATACAATGAGCAGTTCTTC
>.|TRBD2|TRBJ2-1|TRBV20-1
CSAGLAGGISSYNEQFF
TGCAGTGCGGGACTAGCGGGGGGGATCAGCTCCTACAATGAGCAGTTCTTC
>.|.|TRBJ1-2|TRBV7-6
CASSLGQGGTYGYTF
TGTGCCAGCAGCTTAGGGCAGGGTGGTACCTATGGCTACACCTTC
>.|.|TRBJ2-5|TRBV7-2
CASSLRDSYFQETQYF
TGTGCCAGCAGCTTGCGGGACAGCTACTTCCAAGAGACCCAGTACTTC
>.|TRBD2|TRBJ2-7|TRBV9
CASSPTSVTYEQYF
TGTGCCAGCAGCCCGACTAGCGTGACCTACGAGCAGTACTTC
>few|TRBD2|TRBJ2-5|TRBV3-1
CASSQWGRGAGDNRETQYF
TGTGCCAGCAGCCAGTGGGGGCGAGGAGCGGGAGATAACAGAGAGACCCAGTACTTC
>.|.|TRBJ1-2|TRBV21-1
CASTLIEGAGYGYTF
TGTGCCAGCACCCTAATAGAGGGGGCAGGGTATGGCTACACCTTC
>.|TRBD2|TRBJ2-7|TRBV20-1
CSASPPLAGAYEQYF
TGCAGTGCTAGTCCCCCATTAGCGGGGGCCTACGAGCAGTACTTC
>few|.|TRBJ2-5|TRBV4-3
CASSQDDRTQYF
TGCGCCAGCAGCCAAGATGATCGGACCCAGTACTTC
>.|.|TRBJ2-2|TRBV3-1
CASSHVDSPGGELFF
TGTGCCAGCAGCCACGTAGACAGTCCGGGCGGGGAGCTGTTTTTT